This TCR beta chain was found in a study of monozygotic twins with inflammatory bowel disease. The CDR3 sequence is 15 residues long. Per the germline V gene, CDR1 is GTSNPN and CDR2 is SVGIG (reference sequence). TCRdb re-called the 5' RACE reads and gives one entry per CDR3 protein, without DNA. This sample's clone table lists approximately 45,000 distinct CDR3 sequences. This chain uses TRBV30 with TRBJ1-1; TCRdb returns TRBD1, unconfirmable since there is no DNA. This sequence was found in a human donor with ulcerative colitis or Crohn's disease, or a healthy co-twin of an affected twin (not recorded which). What was sequenced was blood. CDR3 protein: CAWGALNQGGSEAFF.